Sequencing of this T cell receptor beta chain was carried out in a study of OX40 agonist ivuxolimab in advanced cancers. About the research overall: Ivuxolimab, an antibody acting as an agonist of OX40 (CD134), was used to treat patients. Cohort: 80% to 90% men, mean age around 61, aged roughly 20 to 79. In three patients, partial responses were observed, one with hepatocellular carcinoma and two with cutaneous melanoma. All patients had ivuxolimab intravenously every 2 weeks at 0.01 to 10 mg/kg.

Repertoires were generated with immunoSEQ multiplex PCR, while TCRdb's copy carries only in-frame clones and drops some. The table has some 65,000 clones, around 90% seen once. Germline V gives CDR1 MGHRA, CDR2 YSYEKL. CDR3 size: 14 residues. Unmatched junction bases numbered 4, after V lost 4 bases and J lost 3 bases. This clone was observed a single time. The material was CD4+ or CD8+ T cells sorted from blood, obtained in a trial of the OX40 agonist ivuxolimab. The origin of this receptor is an adult with an advanced solid tumor such as melanoma, head and neck, liver or kidney cancer. The V and J genes are TRBV4-1 and TRBJ1-2; 8 bases line up with TRBD1. As DNA, the CDR3 is TGCGCCAGCAGCCCCTCAGGGGGCGACTATGGCTACACCTTC. Translated, it gives CASSPSGGDYGYTF.